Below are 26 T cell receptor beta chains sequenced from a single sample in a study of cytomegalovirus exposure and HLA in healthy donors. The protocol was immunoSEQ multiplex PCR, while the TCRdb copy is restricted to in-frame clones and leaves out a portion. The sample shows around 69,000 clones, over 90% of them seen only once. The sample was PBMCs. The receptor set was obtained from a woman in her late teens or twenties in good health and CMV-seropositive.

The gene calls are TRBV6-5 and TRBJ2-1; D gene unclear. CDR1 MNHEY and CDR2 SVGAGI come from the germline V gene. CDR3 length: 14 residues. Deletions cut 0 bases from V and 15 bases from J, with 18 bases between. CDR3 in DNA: TGTGCCAGCAGTTACTCGGAAGGTAGACTTCCTCGGTTCTTC. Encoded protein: CASSYSEGRLPRFF.

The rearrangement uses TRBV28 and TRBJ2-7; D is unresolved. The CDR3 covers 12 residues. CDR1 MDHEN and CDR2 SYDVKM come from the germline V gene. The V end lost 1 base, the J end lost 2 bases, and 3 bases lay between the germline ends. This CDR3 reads CASSLSTYEQYF. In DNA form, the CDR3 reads TGTGCCAGCAGTTTATCTACCTACGAGCAGTACTTC.

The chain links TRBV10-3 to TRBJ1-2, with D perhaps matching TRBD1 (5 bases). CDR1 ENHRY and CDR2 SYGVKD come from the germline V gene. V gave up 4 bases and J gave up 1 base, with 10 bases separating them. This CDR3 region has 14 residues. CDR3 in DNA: TGTGCCATCAGTGCCGACAGCGTTAACTATGGCTACACCTTC. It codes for CAISADSVNYGYTF.

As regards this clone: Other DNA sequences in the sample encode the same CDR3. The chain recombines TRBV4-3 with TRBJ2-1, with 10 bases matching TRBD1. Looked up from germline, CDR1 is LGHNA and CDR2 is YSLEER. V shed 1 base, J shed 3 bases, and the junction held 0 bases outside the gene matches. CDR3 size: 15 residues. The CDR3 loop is CASSQGTGGYNEQFF. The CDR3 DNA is TGCGCCAGCAGCCAAGGGACAGGGGGCTACAATGAGCAGTTCTTC.

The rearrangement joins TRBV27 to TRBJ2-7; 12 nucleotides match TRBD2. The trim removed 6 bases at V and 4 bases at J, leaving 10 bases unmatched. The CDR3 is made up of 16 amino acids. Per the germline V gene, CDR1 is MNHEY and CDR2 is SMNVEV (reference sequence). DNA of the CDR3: TGTGCCAGCAGACCCCGGACTAGCGGGATTTCTTACGAGCAGTACTTC. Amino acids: CASRPRTSGISYEQYF.

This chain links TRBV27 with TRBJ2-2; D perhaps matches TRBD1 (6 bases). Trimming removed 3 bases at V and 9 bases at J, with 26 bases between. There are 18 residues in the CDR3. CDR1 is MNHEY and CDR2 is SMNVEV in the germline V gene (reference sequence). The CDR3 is CASSLPARGSGASRELFF. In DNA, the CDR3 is TGTGCCAGCAGTTTGCCAGCCAGGGGATCTGGGGCGTCGCGGGAGCTGTTTTTT.

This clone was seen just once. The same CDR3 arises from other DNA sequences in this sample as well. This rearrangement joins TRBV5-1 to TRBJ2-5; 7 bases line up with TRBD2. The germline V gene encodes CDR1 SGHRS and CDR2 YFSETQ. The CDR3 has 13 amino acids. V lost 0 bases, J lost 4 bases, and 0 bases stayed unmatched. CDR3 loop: CASSLGGGETQYF. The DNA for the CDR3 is TGCGCCAGCAGCTTGGGGGGGGGAGAGACCCAGTACTTC.

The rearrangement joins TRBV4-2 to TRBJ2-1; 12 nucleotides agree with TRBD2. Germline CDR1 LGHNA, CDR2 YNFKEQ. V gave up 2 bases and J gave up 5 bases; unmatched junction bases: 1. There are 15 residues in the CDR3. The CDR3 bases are TGTGCCAGCAGCCAAAGACTAGCGGGAGACAATGAGCAGTTCTTC. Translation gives CASSQRLAGDNEQFF.

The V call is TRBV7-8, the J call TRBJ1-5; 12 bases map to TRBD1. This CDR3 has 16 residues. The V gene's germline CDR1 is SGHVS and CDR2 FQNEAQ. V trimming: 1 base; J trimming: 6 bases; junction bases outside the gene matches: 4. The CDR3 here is CASSLGGTGGGQPQHF. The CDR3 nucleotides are TGTGCCAGCAGCTTAGGAGGGACAGGGGGCGGTCAGCCCCAGCATTTT.

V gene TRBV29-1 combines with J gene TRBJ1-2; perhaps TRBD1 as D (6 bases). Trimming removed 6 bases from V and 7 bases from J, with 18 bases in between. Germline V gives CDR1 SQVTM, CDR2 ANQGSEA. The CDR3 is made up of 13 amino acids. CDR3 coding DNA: TGCAGCGTCCCGGGGGGGGGCATGGCTGGCTACACCTTC. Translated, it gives CSVPGGGMAGYTF.

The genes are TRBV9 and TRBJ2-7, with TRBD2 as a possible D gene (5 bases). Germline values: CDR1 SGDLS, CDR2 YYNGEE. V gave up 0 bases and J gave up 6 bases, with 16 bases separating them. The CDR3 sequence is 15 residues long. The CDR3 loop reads CASSVGGQVTSEQYF. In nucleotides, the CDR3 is TGTGCCAGCAGCGTAGGGGGTCAGGTAACTAGCGAGCAGTACTTC.

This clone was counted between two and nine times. The CDR3 nucleotides read TGCGCCAGCAGCCAAGGATTAAACCGGGACAGGGGGGGCAATGAGCAGTTCTTC. Its translation: CASSQGLNRDRGGNEQFF. The chain employs TRBV4-1 and TRBJ2-1; the match to TRBD1 covers 11 bases. CDR1 and CDR2 from the germline V gene are MGHRA and YSYEKL. The ends lost 1 base at V and 6 bases at J; junction bases unmatched: 11. This CDR3 comprises 18 residues.

CDR3 region: CASSRYRESHEQYF. As DNA, the CDR3 is TGCGCCAGCAGCCGGTACCGGGAGTCCCACGAGCAGTACTTC. The chain is built from TRBV4-1 and TRBJ2-7; D perhaps matches TRBD2 (6 bases). Trimming took off 4 bases at V and 5 bases at J, with 15 bases between the two ends. Germline CDR1 and CDR2: MGHRA and YSYEKL. The CDR3 runs 14 residues.

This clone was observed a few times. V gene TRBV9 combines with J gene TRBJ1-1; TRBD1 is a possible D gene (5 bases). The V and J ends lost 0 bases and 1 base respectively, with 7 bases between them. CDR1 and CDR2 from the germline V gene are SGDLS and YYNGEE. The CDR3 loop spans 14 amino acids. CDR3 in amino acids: CASSVGDRNTEAFF. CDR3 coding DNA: TGTGCCAGCAGCGTAGGAGACAGGAACACTGAAGCTTTCTTT.

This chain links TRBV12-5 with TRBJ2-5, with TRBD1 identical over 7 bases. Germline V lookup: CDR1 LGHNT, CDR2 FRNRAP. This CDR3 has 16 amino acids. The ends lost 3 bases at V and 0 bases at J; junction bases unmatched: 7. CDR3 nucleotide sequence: TGTGCTAGTGGTTTCACAGGGGTTGTTTACCAAGAGACCCAGTACTTC. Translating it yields CASGFTGVVYQETQYF.

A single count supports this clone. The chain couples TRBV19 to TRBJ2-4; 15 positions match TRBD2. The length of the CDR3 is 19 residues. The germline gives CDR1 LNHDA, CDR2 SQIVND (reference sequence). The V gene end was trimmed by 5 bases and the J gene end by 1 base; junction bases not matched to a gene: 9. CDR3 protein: CASSPPRTSGRVAKNIQYF. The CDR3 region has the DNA TGTGCCAGTAGTCCCCCCAGGACTAGCGGGAGGGTGGCCAAAAACATTCAGTACTTC.

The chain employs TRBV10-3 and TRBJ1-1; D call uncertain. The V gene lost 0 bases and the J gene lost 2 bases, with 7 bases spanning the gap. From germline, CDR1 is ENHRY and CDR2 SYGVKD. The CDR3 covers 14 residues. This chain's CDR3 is CAISESGENTEAFF. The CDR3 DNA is TGTGCCATCAGTGAGTCCGGGGAAAACACTGAAGCTTTCTTT.

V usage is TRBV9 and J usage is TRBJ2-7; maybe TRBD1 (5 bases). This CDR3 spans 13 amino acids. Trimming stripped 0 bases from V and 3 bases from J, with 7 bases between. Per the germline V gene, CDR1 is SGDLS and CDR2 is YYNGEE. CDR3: CASSVETDYEQYF. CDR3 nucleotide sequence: TGTGCCAGCAGCGTAGAGACAGACTACGAGCAGTACTTC. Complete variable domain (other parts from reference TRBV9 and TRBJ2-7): DSGVTQTPKHLITATGQRVTLRCSPRSGDLSVYWYQQSLDQGLQFLIQYYNGEERAKGNILERFSAQQFPDLHSELNLSSLELGDSALYFCASSVETDYEQYFGPGTRLTVT.

The CDR3 sequence is CSARREPTDTQYF. In DNA, the CDR3 is TGCAGCGCTCGACGGGAGCCGACAGATACGCAGTATTTT. This rearrangement joins TRBV29-1 to TRBJ2-3; weak D call: TRBD2 (6 bases). Trimming took 7 bases from V and 3 from J, leaving 14 bases between them. Germline V gene data show CDR1 as SQVTM and CDR2 as ANQGSEA. This CDR3 comprises 13 residues.

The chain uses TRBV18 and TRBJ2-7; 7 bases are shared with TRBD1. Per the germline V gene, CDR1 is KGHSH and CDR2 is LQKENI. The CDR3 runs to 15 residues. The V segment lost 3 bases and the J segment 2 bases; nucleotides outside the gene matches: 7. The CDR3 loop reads CASSPRDSSTYEQYF. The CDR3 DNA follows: TGTGCCAGCTCACCCCGGGACAGTTCAACCTACGAGCAGTACTTC.

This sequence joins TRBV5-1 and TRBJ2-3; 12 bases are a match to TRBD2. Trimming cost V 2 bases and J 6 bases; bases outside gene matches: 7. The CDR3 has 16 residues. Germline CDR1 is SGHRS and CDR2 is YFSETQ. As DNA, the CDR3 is TGCGCCAGCAGCTTAATGACTAGCGGGAGACCCGATACGCAGTATTTT. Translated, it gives CASSLMTSGRPDTQYF.

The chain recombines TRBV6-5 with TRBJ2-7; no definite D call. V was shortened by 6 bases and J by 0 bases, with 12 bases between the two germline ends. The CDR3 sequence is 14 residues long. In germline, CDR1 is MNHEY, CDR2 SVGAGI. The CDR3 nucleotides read TGTGCCAGCAGCACGACACCGAGCTCCTACGAGCAGTACTTC. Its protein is CASSTTPSSYEQYF.

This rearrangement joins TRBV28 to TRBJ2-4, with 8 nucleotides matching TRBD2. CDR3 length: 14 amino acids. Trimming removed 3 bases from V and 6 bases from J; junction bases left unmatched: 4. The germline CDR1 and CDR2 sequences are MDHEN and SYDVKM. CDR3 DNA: TGTGCCAGCAGTTTTCCCGGGGGGGGAAACATTCAGTACTTC. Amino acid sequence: CASSFPGGGNIQYF.

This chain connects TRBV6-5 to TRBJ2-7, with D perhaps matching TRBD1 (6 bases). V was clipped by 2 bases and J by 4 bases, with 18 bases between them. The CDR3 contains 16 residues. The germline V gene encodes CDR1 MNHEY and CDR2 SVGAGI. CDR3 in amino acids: CASSYSAGARGYEQYF. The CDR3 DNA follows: TGTGCCAGCAGTTACAGCGCAGGGGCTCGCGGATACGAGCAGTACTTC.

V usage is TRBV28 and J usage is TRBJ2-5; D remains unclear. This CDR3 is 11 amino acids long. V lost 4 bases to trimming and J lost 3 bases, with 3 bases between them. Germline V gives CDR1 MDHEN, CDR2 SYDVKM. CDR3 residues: CASSSEETQYF. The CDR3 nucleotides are TGTGCCAGCAGTTCTGAAGAGACCCAGTACTTC.

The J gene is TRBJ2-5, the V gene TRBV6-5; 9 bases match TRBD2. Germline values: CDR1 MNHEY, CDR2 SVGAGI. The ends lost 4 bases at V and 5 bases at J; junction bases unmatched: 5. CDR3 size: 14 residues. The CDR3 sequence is CASSLAGVGETQYF. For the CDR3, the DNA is TGTGCCAGCAGTTTAGCGGGAGTTGGGGAGACCCAGTACTTC.